This paragraph reports one T cell receptor beta chain. Molecular barcoding with unique molecular identifiers was used for the TCRbeta library. One entry per CDR3 protein, called by TCRdb with MiXCR from the PCR reads. Here the sample spans more than 200,000 distinct CDR3 sequences, 20% to 30% being singletons. The CDR3 length is 14 residues. Between the trimmed V and J ends, which lost 3 bases and 5 bases, there was a span of 13 bases. Germline assignment: CDR1 LGHDT and CDR2 YNNKEL (reference sequence). This sample was taken from a study of T-cell reconstitution after alpha-beta-depleted transplantation in children.

The TCR originated in a girl aged 2-10 years with Fanconi anemia, due to receive a stem cell transplant. This chain joins TRBV3-1 and TRBJ2-5; weak D call: TRBD2 (5 bases). The material was PBMCs, obtained before TCRalphabeta/CD19-depleted stem cell transplant. The CDR3 bases are TGTGCCAGCAGCCACCCATCTAGCACGGAGACCCAGTACTTC. As protein: CASSHPSSTETQYF.